The present entry profiles one T cell receptor (beta chain) with its context. The antigen it binds to is not known. The input lacks base qualities; no much larger clone sits a single base away. The CDR3 regions of human TCRbeta chains were analyzed by immunosequencing. Processing in the source paper ran as follows. Repertoire TCRs were matched against a reference library of SARS-CoV-2-specific TCRs generated with the MIRA antigen-specificity platform. Breadth meant the fraction of unique TCRs that were SARS-CoV-2-associated, whereas depth meant the fraction of total T cells that were SARS-CoV-2-associated. Using the MIRA data, each spike-specific TCR was mapped to the spike region that the TCR reacts to and placed in a CD4 or CD8 class. Log10-transformed breadth and depth values were compared by one-way ANOVA with Sidak's multiple comparisons tests. TCRdb's version of the immuneACCESS table is confined to in-frame rearrangements and falls short of the full clone set. An unresolved V gene accounts for under half of the shortfall where checked; the remainder is of unknown origin. The DNA was the basis for D and trimming; V, J and clone size are from that table. The sample profile shows tens of thousands of clones; 90% of them were found once. Clones ranked in the top ten supply over 7.5% of the sample.

Taken with the paper, the label for time point translates to: baseline before first vaccination. The vaccinee samples were drawn from two UK trials, COV001 and COV002, one of which was a single-blind randomized controlled phase 2/3 trial testing AZD1222 (ChAdOx1 nCoV-19) in healthy adults. For TCRbeta chain sequencing, PBMC samples from trial participants were taken at day 0 and at day 28 after the second dose. From a lookup of the germline V gene, CDR1 and CDR2 are SQVTM and ANQGSEA. The CDR3 sequence holds 15 residues, the cysteine and phenylalanine included. Left in the record is the CDR3 DNA by itself, 45 bases read in frame from the first base. V is pared back by 2 bases and J by 0 bases, with 13 bases lying between the germline termini. This specimen comes from a study of T cell responses to AZD1222 COVID-19 vaccine (dated by TCRdb to the early 2020s). Study-level background: AZD1222 recipients given second doses at about 4 weeks or at about 12 weeks were pooled, since spike-specific TCR depth and breadth were not found to differ between the two schedules. Enrollment into the trials was organized by age into subgroups of 18-55, 56-69 and 70-plus years, and those subgroups contained about 160, 30 and 59 TCR-sequenced participants, respectively. A total of 230 or so trial participants underwent TCR sequencing, of whom about 200 received two doses of AZD1222 and some 25 received two doses of the MenACWY control vaccine.

Broader findings and caveats from the paper: The vaccine-associated CD4 TCRs covered the entire spike protein, and the dominant responses fell in regions 160-218 and 743-854. Only five or six AZD1222 recipients were SARS-CoV-2 seropositive at baseline, limiting conclusions about previously exposed vaccinees. Most participants were white British and females outnumbered males, and the authors suggested that clonal diversity may have been underestimated. After two AZD1222 doses, both the breadth and the depth of spike-specific TCRs were significantly higher than at day 0 and than in MenACWY recipients. Reportedly, almost half of the unique spike-specific TCRs recognized epitopes lying outside the regions that are mutated in the B.1.351 and B.1.1.7 variants. The 56-69-year group was small, and its depth increase did not reach significance, likely because of low power. Because no day 14 peak-response samples were available, repertoires were characterized only after the peak T cell response.

The source is an adult in good health. This sample comprised peripheral blood, obtained on day 0 of AZD1222 vaccination. This sequence uses TRBV29-1 and TRBJ1-1; a weak D assignment points to TRBD1 (5 bases agree). The DNA sequence is TGCAGCGTTGAAACTTCCACAGGTATGAACACTGAAGCTTTCTTT. This gives the protein CSVETSTGMNTEAFF.